The 19 T cell receptor beta chains presented below share a single source sample, sequenced in a study of T cell changes during pregnancy in multiple sclerosis. Only in-frame clones appear in the TCRdb table, and some are missing; sequencing was by immunoSEQ multiplex PCR. The sample has some 39,000 clones, around 91% seen once. The starting material was CD4+ T cells from peripheral blood mononuclear cells, obtained in the second trimester of pregnancy. The source is a female donor in good health, enrolled as a control in a pregnancy study.

This chain uses TRBV7-6 with TRBJ1-5, with D tentatively TRBD1 (6 bases). The CDR3 loop spans 15 amino acids. Germline V gives CDR1 SGHVS, CDR2 FNYEAQ. V was clipped by 5 bases and J by 0 bases, with 11 bases between them. CDR3 sequence: CASSRQAFSNQPQHF. DNA for the CDR3: TGTGCCAGCAGCAGACAGGCCTTTAGCAATCAGCCCCAGCATTTT.

The V and J genes are TRBV19 and TRBJ1-1, with D perhaps matching TRBD1 (6 bases). The V gene's germline CDR1 is LNHDA and CDR2 SQIVND (reference sequence). The CDR3 contains 13 residues. V lost 6 bases, J lost 2 bases, and 10 bases lay in between. For the CDR3, the DNA is TGTGCCAGTAGAAGACAGGCCAACACTGAAGCTTTCTTT. Protein: CASRRQANTEAFF.

The genes are TRBV7-9 and TRBJ1-6, with TRBD1 identical over 10 bases. This CDR3 region has 16 residues. Trimming at V came to 5 bases and at J to 8 bases, leaving 9 bases not matched to a gene. CDR1 SEHNR and CDR2 FQNEAQ come from the germline V gene (reference sequence). This chain's CDR3 is CASSRGMGQGHSPLHF. The CDR3 coding sequence is TGTGCCAGCAGCCGGGGGATGGGACAGGGGCATTCACCCCTCCACTTT. Using reference TRBV7-9 and TRBJ1-6 for the parts outside the CDR3, the full variable domain is DTGVSQNPRHKITKRGQNVTFRCDPISEHNRLYWYRQTLGQGPEFLTYFQNEAQLEKSRLLSDRFSAERPKGSFSTLEIQRTEQGDSAMYLCASSRGMGQGHSPLHFGNGTRLTVT.

The J gene is TRBJ1-1, the V gene TRBV19; TRBD1 matches at 8 bases. Losses at the gene ends were 4 bases for V and 6 bases for J; bases not matched to a gene: 7. This CDR3 is built from 14 residues. Germline V gene data show CDR1 as LNHDA and CDR2 as SQIVND (reference sequence). The DNA of the CDR3 is TGTGCCAGTAGTACCCGGACAGGGAAGGCTGAAGCTTTCTTT. Translating gives CASSTRTGKAEAFF. Using reference TRBV19 and TRBJ1-1 for the parts outside the CDR3, the full variable domain is DGGITQSPKYLFRKEGQNVTLSCEQNLNHDAMYWYRQDPGQGLRLIYYSQIVNDFQKGDIAEGYSVSREKKESFPLTVTSAQKNPTAFYLCASSTRTGKAEAFFGQGTRLTVV.

The chain joins TRBV4-3 to TRBJ1-5; D remains ambiguous. Between the trimmed V and J ends, which lost 1 base and 0 bases, there was a span of 7 bases. The CDR3 consists of 15 residues. Germline V gives CDR1 LGHNA, CDR2 YSLEER. In nucleotides, the CDR3 is TGCGCCAGCAGCCAAGGGTCCGGTAGCAATCAGCCCCAGCATTTT. It encodes CASSQGSGSNQPQHF.

This chain links TRBV25-1 with TRBJ2-2; TRBD1 matches 8 bases. Germline CDR1 is MGHDK and CDR2 is SYGVNS. V lost 6 bases, J lost 6 bases, and 6 bases stayed unmatched. The CDR3 has 14 amino acids. For the CDR3, the DNA is TGTGCCAGCAGCTGGACAGGGAGGTCCGGGGAGCTGTTTTTT. It translates to CASSWTGRSGELFF.

The chain carries TRBV7-2 and TRBJ2-5, with 7 bases identical to TRBD2. Germline V gene sequence: CDR1 SGHTA, CDR2 FQGNSA. The CDR3 extends over 18 amino acids. Losses at the gene ends were 1 base for V and 5 bases for J; bases not matched to a gene: 16. CDR3 DNA: TGTGCCAGCAGCTTAGAGGTTTTGGGAGCGGGGATGGGCGAGACCCAGTACTTC. It yields the protein CASSLEVLGAGMGETQYF.

The chain has TRBV6-4 and TRBJ1-2; D call uncertain. Deletions cut 4 bases from V and 8 bases from J, with 26 bases between. CDR3 length equals 17 residues. Per germline, CDR1 MRHNA and CDR2 SNTAGT. For the CDR3, the DNA is TGTGCCAGCAGTGCCCACCCCAGTTTAACCGCGGTAGGAGGCTACACCTTC. It yields the protein CASSAHPSLTAVGGYTF.

V gene TRBV25-1 combines with J gene TRBJ2-1, with TRBD2 matching over 9 bases. Germline trimming cut 3 bases from V and 10 bases from J; bases unmatched to any gene: 10. This CDR3 contains 15 residues. Germline V CDR1 and CDR2: MGHDK, SYGVNS. The DNA for the CDR3 is TGTGCCAGCAGTGACATAGCGGGGGCCCCAGGGGAGCAGTTCTTC. As protein: CASSDIAGAPGEQFF.

The V and J genes are TRBV29-1 and TRBJ2-7; TRBD1 matches 7 bases. Germline V gene lookup returns CDR1 SQVTM and CDR2 ANQGSEA. Losses at the gene ends were 7 bases for V and 3 bases for J; bases not matched to a gene: 9. This CDR3 comprises 13 residues. Here the CDR3 DNA reads TGCAGCGCCGTAACAGGGGTGGGCTACGAGCAGTACTTC. It translates to CSAVTGVGYEQYF.

This clone has just one count. This sequence joins TRBV4-2 and TRBJ2-5; 7 bases align to TRBD1. The CDR3 is 16 amino acids. Germline V gene lookup returns CDR1 LGHNA and CDR2 YNFKEQ. The junction had 9 bases not matched to a gene; V was cut back by 0 bases and J by 5 bases. In DNA, the CDR3 is TGTGCCAGCAGCCAAGATGTAGGGGGCCGAGCGGAGACCCAGTACTTC. This translates into CASSQDVGGRAETQYF.

The sample holds a few counts of this clone. This CDR3 is CASSQDPGQGPTDTQYF. CDR3 bases: TGTGCCAGCAGCCAAGATCCGGGACAGGGACCTACAGATACGCAGTATTTT. The chain recombines TRBV14 with TRBJ2-3; 9 nucleotides align to TRBD1. CDR3 length equals 17 residues. Germline V lookup: CDR1 SGHDN, CDR2 FVKESK. The trim removed 0 bases at V and 3 bases at J, leaving 7 bases unmatched.

This chain uses TRBV7-9 with TRBJ1-3; 7 positions agree with TRBD1. This CDR3 has 14 amino acids. Trimming at V came to 7 bases and at J to 6 bases, leaving 9 bases not matched to a gene. Per germline, CDR1 SEHNR and CDR2 FQNEAQ (reference sequence). CDR3 sequence (DNA): TGTGCCAGCATCCCCCGACAGGGTCCAAACACCATATATTTT. Encoded protein: CASIPRQGPNTIYF.

The V call is TRBV6-6, the J call TRBJ2-1, with 7 nucleotides matching TRBD2. Germline V lookup: CDR1 MNHNY, CDR2 SVGAGI (reference sequence). The CDR3 is made up of 14 amino acids. V trimming: 5 bases; J trimming: 0 bases; junction bases outside the gene matches: 1. CDR3 nucleotide sequence: TGTGCCAGCAGTCCGGGGGGCTCCTACAATGAGCAGTTCTTC. It encodes CASSPGGSYNEQFF.

The chain couples TRBV11-3 to TRBJ2-2, with 9 nucleotides matching TRBD1. The CDR3 has 17 amino acids. Germline trimming cut 5 bases from V and 8 bases from J; bases unmatched to any gene: 15. Germline CDR1 is SGHNT and CDR2 is YENEEA. The CDR3 loop is CASSPRAKQGAQGELFF. CDR3 DNA: TGTGCCAGCAGCCCGAGGGCCAAACAGGGGGCGCAAGGGGAGCTGTTTTTT.

The gene calls are TRBV19 and TRBJ1-2; D possibly corresponds to TRBD1 (6 bases). The germline V gene encodes CDR1 LNHDA and CDR2 SQIVND (reference sequence). The ends were cut back, 7 bases at V and 7 bases at J, with 13 bases in the middle. This CDR3 comprises 12 residues. The CDR3 spells CASIGSTGGYTF. The CDR3 region has the DNA TGTGCCAGTATCGGATCGACAGGTGGCTACACCTTC.

The V call is TRBV27, the J call TRBJ2-6; D perhaps matches TRBD1 (6 bases). V was cut by 4 bases and J by 2 bases, with 9 bases left in between. CDR3 length: 15 amino acids. Germline V gene data show CDR1 as MNHEY and CDR2 as SMNVEV (reference sequence). The CDR3 DNA sequence: TGTGCCAGCAGTTCGACAGGTGCTGGGGCCAACGTCCTGACTTTC. Its protein product is CASSSTGAGANVLTF.

The chain couples TRBV5-4 to TRBJ1-1; 7 bases are a match to TRBD1. This CDR3 is 14 amino acids long. CDR1 and CDR2 (germline): SGHNT, YYREEE (reference sequence). V lost 4 bases to trimming and J lost 3 bases; unmatched junction nucleotides: 6. CDR3 protein: CASSKDRRDTEAFF. CDR3 DNA: TGTGCCAGCAGCAAGGACAGGCGGGACACTGAAGCTTTCTTT.

The V and J genes are TRBV7-2 and TRBJ1-3; maybe TRBD1 (5 bases). CDR1 and CDR2 from the germline V gene are SGHTA and FQGNSA. The ends were cut back, 5 bases at V and 0 bases at J, with 11 bases in the middle. This CDR3 has 15 amino acids. The CDR3 coding sequence is TGTGCCAGCAGCCTTAAGACAGACTCTGGAAACACCATATATTTT. The encoded protein is CASSLKTDSGNTIYF.